The 16 T cell receptor beta chains below come from one sample, sequenced in a study of regulatory T cells in long-lasting Graves disease. HTBI primers from iRepertoire and Arm-PCR of CDR3 regions yielded the TCR beta libraries. Each CDR3 protein is one row after TCRdb ran MiXCR on the multiplex PCR reads. The sample holds 650,000 to 850,000 distinct CDR3 sequences, around 30% seen once. As to time point: persistent/refractory GD, antithyroid drugs over 5 years with positive TRAb. Making the TCR library involved RNA that had been extracted from PBMCs. The material was peripheral blood mononuclear cells (PBMCs), obtained when the disease was refractory, from a patient treated with antithyroid drugs. These receptors were taken from a female donor with Graves disease.

This clonotype was recorded a few times. This chain's CDR3 is CSVVSSREGRGYTF. CDR3 DNA sequence: TGCAGCGTCGTTTCCTCTCGGGAGGGCAGGGGCTACACCTTC. This rearrangement joins TRBV29-1 to TRBJ1-2; no definite D call. The CDR3 is made up of 14 amino acids. V lost 6 bases to trimming and J lost 8 bases, with 22 bases between them. In germline, CDR1 is SQVTM, CDR2 ANQGSEA.

This clonotype was found a few times. V and J are TRBV6-2 or TRBV6-3 and TRBJ2-7, with 11 bases lining up with TRBD2. This CDR3 has 17 amino acids. Trimming removed 6 bases from V and 7 bases from J; junction bases left unmatched: 17. Germline V gives CDR1 MNHEY, CDR2 SVGEGT. This CDR3 is CASRGVETSGTRGEQYF. CDR3 sequence (DNA): TGTGCCAGCAGGGGTGTAGAGACTAGCGGGACCCGCGGGGAGCAGTACTTC.

The chain has TRBV5-5 and TRBJ2-2; D perhaps matches TRBD2 (6 bases). The CDR3 spans 15 residues. Germline CDR1 SGHKS, CDR2 YYEKEE (reference sequence). Trimming took off 3 bases at V and 2 bases at J, with 11 bases between the two ends. The CDR3 region is CASSSVGLNTGELFF. The CDR3 DNA reads as TGTGCCAGCAGCTCGGTGGGACTTAACACCGGGGAGCTGTTTTTT.

This clonotype was counted only a few times. The rearrangement links TRBV3-1 to TRBJ1-1; D perhaps matches TRBD1 (5 bases). Trimming took off 3 bases at V and 0 bases at J, with 14 bases between the two ends. CDR3 length: 16 residues. The germline CDR1 and CDR2 sequences are LGHDT and YNNKEL (reference sequence). The CDR3 DNA reads as TGTGCCAGCAGCCACCGACAGACCAAGATGAACACTGAAGCTTTCTTT. Residues: CASSHRQTKMNTEAFF.

Points on this clonotype: A much larger clonotype is one base distant, so this may be a read error. The V and J genes are TRBV12-5 and TRBJ1-2; no clear D gene. The CDR3 contains 12 residues. Germline-derived CDR1 and CDR2 are LGHNT and FRNRAP. This chain's CDR3 is CASGHSNYDYTF. The DNA of the CDR3 is TGTGCTAGTGGCCATTCTAACTATGACTACACCTTC.

This clonotype has a handful of counts. V is TRBV30 and J is TRBJ2-5, with a weak D call TRBD1 (6 bases). V was clipped by 2 bases and J by 4 bases, with 11 bases between them. The CDR3 length is 13 residues. The germline V gene has CDR1 GTSNPN and CDR2 SVGIG (reference sequence). In nucleotides, the CDR3 is TGTGCCTGGAGTCCTTTAGGGGGAGAGACCCAGTACTTC. Protein sequence: CAWSPLGGETQYF.

The chain recombines TRBV28 with TRBJ1-3; 11 positions match TRBD1. V shed 1 base, J shed 7 bases, and the junction held 3 bases outside the gene matches. The CDR3 totals 15 residues. The germline V gene encodes CDR1 MDHEN and CDR2 SYDVKM. Here the CDR3 reads CASSLSGQGGNTIYF. CDR3 bases: TGTGCCAGCAGTTTATCGGGACAGGGGGGGAACACCATATATTTT.

The table lists this clonotype with many counts. The V and J genes are TRBV11-2 and TRBJ2-7; the D is unclear. The CDR3 covers 12 residues. Trimming cost V 4 bases and J 4 bases, with 8 bases left between them. CDR1 and CDR2 from the germline V gene are SGHAT and FQNNGV. The CDR3 bases are TGTGCCAGCAGCTCTGGTGGGTACGAGCAGTACTTC. This gives the protein CASSSGGYEQYF.

In its sample, this clonotype was seen a few times. The rearrangement joins TRBV28 to TRBJ1-6; D gene ambiguous. V was pared by 8 bases and J by 0 bases, with 11 bases between. CDR1 is MDHEN, CDR2 SYDVKM, per germline. The CDR3 is 15 amino acids. The CDR3 here is CASEDIGSYNSPLHF. The CDR3 DNA reads TGTGCCAGCGAAGATATCGGCTCCTATAATTCACCCCTCCACTTT.

This chain uses TRBV20-1 with TRBJ2-7; 7 positions match TRBD1. CDR1 and CDR2 from the germline V gene are DFQATT and SNEGSKA (reference sequence). The V segment lost 3 bases and the J segment 2 bases; nucleotides outside the gene matches: 7. CDR3 size: 14 residues. The CDR3 nucleotides read TGCAGTGCTAGTGGGGACAGCTTCCCCTACGAGCAGTACTTC. This codes for CSASGDSFPYEQYF.

CDR3 residues: CASSDGRGNNSPLHF. The CDR3 nucleotides are TGTGCCAGCAGTGACGGCCGGGGAAATAATTCACCCCTCCACTTT. This chain connects TRBV6-4 to TRBJ1-6; D is undetermined. Germline CDR1 MRHNA, CDR2 SNTAGT. The length of the CDR3 is 15 residues. V was shortened by 2 bases and J by 5 bases, with 10 bases between the two germline ends.

This chain connects TRBV30 to TRBJ1-1; 7 nucleotides agree with TRBD1. The ends lost 2 bases at V and 6 bases at J; junction bases unmatched: 6. The V gene's germline CDR1 is GTSNPN and CDR2 SVGIG (reference sequence). The CDR3 loop spans 13 amino acids. The CDR3 region has the DNA TGTGCCTGGAGTCCAGGGGGTCCGTCTGAAGCTTTCTTT. It is translated as CAWSPGGPSEAFF. Full variable domain (outside the CDR3, taken from reference TRBV30 and TRBJ1-1): SQTIHQWPATLVQPVGSPLSLECTVEGTSNPNLYWYRQAAGRGLQLLFYSVGIGQISSEVPQNLSASRPQDRQFILSSKKLLLSDSGFYLCAWSPGGPSEAFFGQGTRLTVV.

This clonotype was counted at least ten times. One end of the junction fails to match germline, which may point to a read error. The rearrangement links TRBV11-2 to TRBJ1-2; no firm D call. The CDR3 length is 12 residues. In germline, CDR1 is SGHAT, CDR2 FQNNGV. CDR3 amino acids: CASSLGGNGYTF. CDR3 DNA: TGTGCCAGCAGTTTAGGAGGGAATGGCTACACCTTC.

This clonotype came up a few times. CDR3 in DNA: TGTGCCAGCAGTTCACAGGGGATCAATCAGCCCCAGCATTTT. Amino acid sequence: CASSSQGINQPQHF. The chain is built from TRBV12-3 or TRBV12-4 and TRBJ1-5; 7 bases fit TRBD1. This CDR3 comprises 14 residues. V lost 4 bases to trimming and J lost 3 bases; unmatched junction nucleotides: 3.

To note about this clonotype: The CDR3 ends on some other residue instead of the conserved phenylalanine or tryptophan, so this is likely a read error. This chain joins TRBV12-3 or TRBV12-4 and TRBJ1-1, with a possible D match to TRBD1 (6 bases). This CDR3 region has 13 residues. Trimming removed 3 bases at V and 11 bases at J, with 16 bases between. The CDR3 spells CASSFGAGAGAFS. The CDR3 DNA follows: TGTGCCAGCAGTTTTGGGGCAGGGGCTGGCGCTTTCTCT.

The J gene is TRBJ1-1, the V gene TRBV20-1; D unresolved. Germline V gene lookup returns CDR1 DFQATT and CDR2 SNEGSKA (reference sequence). There are 15 residues in the CDR3. The germline V and J ends were trimmed by 1 base and 1 base, with 13 bases remaining between them. CDR3 region: CSARAITARNTEAFF. Written as DNA, the CDR3 is TGCAGTGCTAGAGCAATAACAGCCCGGAACACTGAAGCTTTCTTT.